What follows is one T cell receptor (beta chain) and its context. Its antigen is unknown. The record originates from a study of siplizumab effects on memory and regulatory T cells. Across a few donor pairs, the naive, memory, effector memory and TEMRA subsets were sequenced without stimulation. Approximately 98,000 TCR templates per sample were assayed. The repertoire was sequenced with immunoSEQ multiplex PCR; TCRdb's copy has only in-frame clones and lacks some. The sample contains approximately 65,000 clones, around 79% of which appear only once. Overall study results and limits: With siplizumab, Treg-derived clones averaged around 69% of mappable alloreactive CD4+ clones, versus less than 35% in controls. Tregs that proliferated in siplizumab cultures did not have their suppressive function confirmed.

The clonotype was recovered from a human donor in good health. The sequencing input was memory CD4+ T cells sorted from blood.

The CDR3 protein is CASSSLYGQTDTQYF. The CDR3 DNA follows: TGTGCCAGCAGCTCATTATACGGGCAAACAGATACGCAGTATTTT. This sequence joins TRBV11-2 and TRBJ2-3; D gene uncertain. CDR3 length: 15 residues. Germline CDR1 is SGHAT and CDR2 is FQNNGV. Deletions cut 4 bases from V and 3 bases from J, with 14 bases between.